These 21 T cell receptor beta chains share one sample of origin, sequenced in a study of T cell responses to AZD1222 COVID-19 vaccine. Clones were sequenced by immunoSEQ multiplex PCR, and TCRdb holds only the in-frame ones, with some missing. The sample has about 98,000 clones, approximately 85% seen once; the top ten hold 5.8%. Sample: peripheral blood, taken on day 0 of AZD1222 vaccination. Receptors were obtained from an adult in good health.

The gene calls are TRBV4-3 and TRBJ2-1, with 9 bases identical to TRBD2. With 0 bases clipped from V and 7 bases from J, the junction kept 7 bases outside the gene matches. The CDR3 covers 16 residues. The germline CDR1 and CDR2 sequences are LGHNA and YSLEER. The CDR3: CASSQEGSGRLNEQFF. The CDR3 DNA reads TGCGCCAGCAGCCAAGAGGGTAGCGGGAGACTAAATGAGCAGTTCTTC.

As for this clone: This sample includes further DNA sequences coding for the same CDR3. The chain joins TRBV12-3 or TRBV12-4 to TRBJ2-1; D may be TRBD1 or TRBD2 (5 bases each). This CDR3 contains 12 residues. The V end was cut by 3 bases, the J end by 10 bases, with 10 bases between. The CDR3 region is CASSLGVNEQFF. Here the CDR3 DNA reads TGTGCCAGCAGTTTGGGGGTAAACGAGCAGTTCTTC.

The chain is built from TRBV5-6 and TRBJ2-2, with 8 bases aligning to TRBD1. There are 16 residues in the CDR3. Germline V lookup: CDR1 SGHDT, CDR2 YYEEEE. Germline trimming cut 0 bases from V and 5 bases from J; bases unmatched to any gene: 6. Written as DNA, the CDR3 is TGTGCCAGCAGCTTGGCCGGGGACAGGATGACCGGGGAGCTGTTTTTT. Its protein product is CASSLAGDRMTGELFF.

The chain links TRBV7-9 to TRBJ1-4; a weak D match, TRBD1 (6 bases). V lost 8 bases to trimming and J lost 8 bases, with 18 bases between them. The CDR3 length is 14 residues. Germline assignment: CDR1 SEHNR and CDR2 FQNEAQ (reference sequence). The CDR3 DNA reads TGTGCCAGCTCCAGGGGCAGGGGAGGAGAAAAACTGTTTTTT. Translating it yields CASSRGRGGEKLFF.

The rearrangement joins TRBV2 to TRBJ2-1; TRBD1 aligns across 9 bases. This CDR3 has 15 residues. With 3 bases clipped from V and 8 bases from J, the junction kept 8 bases outside the gene matches. Per germline, CDR1 SNHLY and CDR2 FYNNEI. The CDR3 DNA is TGTGCCAGCAGTGATAAGGGACAGGGCGGGGATGAGCAGTTCTTC. This gives the protein CASSDKGQGGDEQFF.

CDR3 protein: CATRDRNTEAFF. The CDR3 DNA reads as TGTGCCACCAGGGACCGGAATACTGAAGCTTTCTTT. The chain recombines TRBV24-1 with TRBJ1-1; unclear D gene. Per the germline V gene, CDR1 is KGHDR and CDR2 is SFDVKD. The CDR3 consists of 12 residues. V lost 7 bases and J 5 bases, leaving 10 bases between the germline ends.

The chain links TRBV5-4 to TRBJ2-3; TRBD2 matches at 10 bases. The CDR3 is made up of 15 amino acids. The trim removed 4 bases at V and 1 base at J, leaving 3 bases unmatched. CDR1 and CDR2 from the germline V gene are SGHNT and YYREEE (reference sequence). The CDR3: CASSAGTSGTDTQYF. In DNA, the CDR3 is TGTGCCAGCAGCGCCGGGACTAGCGGCACAGATACGCAGTATTTT.

The rearrangement uses TRBV12-3 or TRBV12-4 and TRBJ2-2; possibly TRBD1 for D (6 bases). This CDR3 contains 13 residues. V was pared by 5 bases and J by 6 bases, with 10 bases between. Written as DNA, the CDR3 is TGTGCCAGCAGTACCCCAGGGGCCGGGGAGCTGTTTTTT. It specifies CASSTPGAGELFF.

The chain has TRBV7-3 and TRBJ2-7; TRBD2 aligns across 10 bases. Trimming cost V 5 bases and J 2 bases; bases outside gene matches: 6. The CDR3 has 15 amino acids. Germline V gene data show CDR1 as SGHTA and CDR2 as FQGTGA. CDR3 sequence reads: CASSPRTSGAYEQYF. The CDR3 DNA reads as TGTGCCAGCAGCCCGAGGACTAGCGGAGCCTACGAGCAGTACTTC. The whole variable domain, remainder taken from reference TRBV7-3 and TRBJ2-7, is GAGVSQTPSNKVTEKGKYVELRCDPISGHTALYWYRQSLGQGPEFLIYFQGTGAADDSGLPNDRFFAVRPEGSVSTLKIQRTERGDSAVYLCASSPRTSGAYEQYFGPGTRLTVT.

The chain joins TRBV24-1 to TRBJ2-3; unclear D gene. The CDR3 totals 16 residues. V was pared by 3 bases and J by 2 bases, with 14 bases between. Germline loops: CDR1 KGHDR, CDR2 SFDVKD. The CDR3: CATSDPRNRYTDTQYF. The CDR3 bases are TGTGCCACCAGTGATCCCCGGAACCGTTACACAGATACGCAGTATTTT.

This clone occurred a few times. The CDR3 bases are TGTGCCAGCTCACCATCGGTGGGCGGGGCCGGGGAGCTGTTTTTT. Its protein is CASSPSVGGAGELFF. The rearrangement links TRBV18 to TRBJ2-2; D might be TRBD2 (6 bases). Trimming removed 2 bases from V and 6 bases from J, with 13 bases in between. The CDR3 covers 15 residues. Germline V CDR1 and CDR2: KGHSH, LQKENI.

The chain uses TRBV28 and TRBJ2-3, with D possibly called TRBD1 or TRBD2 (6 bases each). This CDR3 region has 14 residues. The V gene's germline CDR1 is MDHEN and CDR2 SYDVKM. Trimming left V 3 bases short and J 6 bases short, with 13 bases between. CDR3 nucleotides: TGTGCCAGCAGTTTCCTTCTGGGGGGCGATACGCAGTATTTT. It encodes CASSFLLGGDTQYF.

This chain uses TRBV12-3 or TRBV12-4 with TRBJ1-2; D not certain. The CDR3 is made up of 12 amino acids. Trimming left V 8 bases short and J 1 base short, with 8 bases between. The CDR3 region is CASGDINYGYTF. The DNA for the CDR3 is TGTGCCAGCGGTGACATTAACTATGGCTACACCTTC.

This chain links TRBV11-2 with TRBJ1-1, with D possibly being TRBD1 (6 bases). The CDR3 is 15 residues long. The ends were cut back, 5 bases at V and 1 base at J, with 14 bases in the middle. The germline V gene encodes CDR1 SGHAT and CDR2 FQNNGV. CDR3 in amino acids: CASSHKATGNTEAFF. The CDR3 bases are TGTGCCAGCAGCCACAAAGCGACAGGGAACACTGAAGCTTTCTTT.

The chain uses TRBV6-5 and TRBJ2-2, with 7 bases that match TRBD1. Germline CDR1 MNHEY, CDR2 SVGAGI. The CDR3 totals 16 residues. The V segment lost 2 bases and the J segment 4 bases; nucleotides outside the gene matches: 7. The CDR3 here is CASSYLVTGLTGELFF. DNA of the CDR3: TGTGCCAGCAGTTACCTCGTGACAGGGCTCACCGGGGAGCTGTTTTTT.

This clone was seen a single time. This rearrangement joins TRBV2 to TRBJ2-7; D is ambiguous. The ends were cut back, 2 bases at V and 0 bases at J, with 8 bases in the middle. The CDR3 spans 14 residues. Germline values: CDR1 SNHLY, CDR2 FYNNEI. The CDR3 protein is CASSEQSSSYEQYF. In DNA, the CDR3 is TGTGCCAGCAGTGAACAGTCGAGCTCCTACGAGCAGTACTTC.

V gene TRBV7-2 combines with J gene TRBJ2-6; D is ambiguous. CDR1 is SGHTA, CDR2 FQGNSA, per germline. The germline V and J ends were trimmed by 3 bases and 0 bases, with 3 bases remaining between them. There are 14 residues in the CDR3. In DNA form, the CDR3 reads TGTGCCAGCAGCTTCAGCTCTGGGGCCAACGTCCTGACTTTC. It specifies CASSFSSGANVLTF. Filled out from reference TRBV7-2 and TRBJ2-6, the complete variable domain reads GAGVSQSPSNKVTEKGKDVELRCDPISGHTALYWYRQSLGQGLEFLIYFQGNSAPDKSGLPSDRFSAERTGGSVSTLTIQRTQQEDSAVYLCASSFSSGANVLTFGAGSRLTVL.

The gene calls are TRBV7-2 and TRBJ1-1; no definite D call. The CDR3 extends over 13 amino acids. The V gene's germline CDR1 is SGHTA and CDR2 FQGNSA. V lost 1 base to trimming and J lost 6 bases, with 9 bases between them. Here the CDR3 DNA reads TGTGCCAGCAGCTTAGAAATTTTCGCTGAAGCTTTCTTT. The encoded protein is CASSLEIFAEAFF.

The gene calls are TRBV12-2 and TRBJ2-3; the D call TRBD2 from the table was never checked on the DNA. TRBV12-2 is a known pseudogene. This CDR3 is 13 amino acids long. The CDR3 reads CGWESLPPDTQYF. In DNA, the CDR3 is TGTGGGTGGGAGTCGCTTCCCCCAGATACGCAGTATTTT.

This chain uses TRBV9 with TRBJ2-1, with unresolved D. The CDR3 is 14 amino acids. V lost 7 bases, J lost 4 bases, and 15 bases lay in between. The germline V gene has CDR1 SGDLS and CDR2 YYNGEE. This chain's CDR3 is CASGPPFRYNEQFF. The CDR3 DNA reads as TGTGCCAGCGGGCCCCCCTTTAGATACAATGAGCAGTTCTTC.

This chain joins TRBV7-6 and TRBJ2-1; no clear D. The germline gives CDR1 SGHVS, CDR2 FNYEAQ. This CDR3 has 15 amino acids. V lost 1 base to trimming and J lost 0 bases, with 7 bases between them. The DNA for the CDR3 is TGTGCCAGCAGCTTAGGGTCGAGCTCCTACAATGAGCAGTTCTTC. Amino acids: CASSLGSSSYNEQFF.